The TCR beta chain described here comes from a study of early T cells in non-severe SARS-CoV-2 infection. Study-wide results and limits: Lookups in VDJdb leaned toward anti-spike CD8 responses and missed private and CD4 specificities.

Unique molecular identifiers were added to individual cDNA molecules. TCRdb independently ran MiXCR on the 5' RACE reads; one entry per CDR3 protein. The sample contains some 49,000 distinct CDR3 sequences, roughly 8.2% of which appear only once. This CDR3 comprises 14 residues. The V end was cut by 4 bases, the J end by 5 bases, with 14 bases between. Germline V CDR1 and CDR2: SGHDT, YYEEEE. This clonotype was counted between two and nine times. The antigen is unknown. The clonotype comes from an adult who was a healthcare worker with PCR-confirmed SARS-CoV-2 infection or an uninfected control (not recorded which). Sequencing input: whole blood. The J gene is TRBJ2-3, the V gene TRBV5-6; D is perhaps TRBD2 (6 bases). DNA of the CDR3: TGTGCCAGCAGCCCGGGAGTTGTGGAAGATACGCAGTATTTT. The encoded protein is CASSPGVVEDTQYF.